This T cell receptor (beta chain) is from a study of CD8+ T cells in alopecia areata. Turning to the study itself: The duration of tofacitinib was 6 to 18 months, with 6 months off drug afterward.

cDNA reverse transcribed from extracted RNA served as the sequencing template. Measured with immunoSEQ multiplex PCR; TCRdb has only the in-frame clones, and not every one. Of 150,000 to 200,000 clones in the sample, roughly 66% were seen once. Study results and limitations: Higher clonality than in normal scalp was seen in lesional scalp, especially alopecia totalis/universalis.

Concerning this clone itself: Its antigen is unknown.

It was from alopecia areata patients that lesional scalp punch biopsies and peripheral blood were collected. CDR1 SGHAT and CDR2 FQNNGV come from the germline V gene. Trimming took 3 bases from V and 5 from J, leaving 10 bases between them. This CDR3 has 13 amino acids. The source is a human donor with alopecia areata. The chain links TRBV11-2 to TRBJ2-5; no clear D gene. The sample in question was CD8+ T cells sorted from blood, obtained at week 0. CDR3 loop: CASSLGSGETQYF. The CDR3 nucleotides read TGTGCCAGCAGCTTGGGGTCTGGGGAGACCCAGTACTTC.